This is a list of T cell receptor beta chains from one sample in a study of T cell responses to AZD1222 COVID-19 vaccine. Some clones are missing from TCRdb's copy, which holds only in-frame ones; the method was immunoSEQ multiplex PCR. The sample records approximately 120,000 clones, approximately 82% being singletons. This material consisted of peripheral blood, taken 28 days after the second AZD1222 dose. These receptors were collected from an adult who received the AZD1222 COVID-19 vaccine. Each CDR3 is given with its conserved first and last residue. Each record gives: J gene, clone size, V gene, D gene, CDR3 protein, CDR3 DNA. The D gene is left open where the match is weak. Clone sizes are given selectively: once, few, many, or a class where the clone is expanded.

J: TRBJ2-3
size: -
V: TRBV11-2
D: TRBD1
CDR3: CASSRTGRSRSTDTQYF
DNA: TGTGCCAGCAGCCGGACAGGTCGCTCACGTAGCACAGATACGCAGTATTTT

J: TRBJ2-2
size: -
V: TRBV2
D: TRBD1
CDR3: CASSERTGGTGELFF
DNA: TGTGCCAGCAGTGAAAGGACAGGGGGGACCGGGGAGCTGTTTTTT

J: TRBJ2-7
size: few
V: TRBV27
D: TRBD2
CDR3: CASSLGRGGTYEQYF
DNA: TGTGCCAGCAGTTTGGGTCGGGGGGGGACCTACGAGCAGTACTTC

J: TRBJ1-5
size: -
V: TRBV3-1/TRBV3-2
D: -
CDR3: CASSQEEIGASDQPQHF
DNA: TGTGCCAGCAGCCAAGAAGAGATAGGGGCGTCGGATCAGCCCCAGCATTTT

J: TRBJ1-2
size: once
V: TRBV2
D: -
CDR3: CASSNREYGYTF
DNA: TGTGCCAGCAGCAACAGGGAGTATGGCTACACCTTC

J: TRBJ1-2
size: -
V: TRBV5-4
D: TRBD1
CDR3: CASSPRSGQSYGYTF
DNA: TGTGCCAGCAGCCCAAGGTCGGGACAGTCCTATGGCTACACCTTC

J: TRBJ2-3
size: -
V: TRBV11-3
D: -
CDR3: CASSLLTGGPDTQYF
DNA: TGTGCCAGCAGCTTATTGACAGGTGGGCCAGATACGCAGTATTTT

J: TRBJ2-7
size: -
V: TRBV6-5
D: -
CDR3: CASRPTEGPEQYF
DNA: TGTGCCAGCAGACCTACAGAAGGTCCCGAGCAGTACTTC

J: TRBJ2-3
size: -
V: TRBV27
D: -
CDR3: CASSLSGAHTDTQYF
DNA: TGTGCCAGCAGTTTAAGTGGGGCACACACAGATACGCAGTATTTT

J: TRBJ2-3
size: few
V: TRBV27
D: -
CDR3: CASGPGTDTQYF
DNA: TGTGCCAGCGGCCCTGGCACAGATACGCAGTATTTT

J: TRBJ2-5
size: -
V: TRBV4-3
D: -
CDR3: CASSQGTGTETQYF
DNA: TGCGCCAGCAGCCAAGGGACTGGGACGGAGACCCAGTACTTC

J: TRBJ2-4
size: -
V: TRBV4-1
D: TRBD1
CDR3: CASSQPGRDRGDIQYF
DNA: TGCGCCAGCAGCCAGCCCGGGCGGGACAGGGGTGACATTCAGTACTTC

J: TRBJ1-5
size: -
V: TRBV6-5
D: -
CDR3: CASSTGIQPQHF
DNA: TGTGCCAGCAGTACAGGGATTCAGCCCCAGCATTTT

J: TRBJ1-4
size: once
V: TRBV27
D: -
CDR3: CASSFQGFEKLFF
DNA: TGTGCCAGCAGTTTTCAGGGTTTTGAAAAACTGTTTTTT

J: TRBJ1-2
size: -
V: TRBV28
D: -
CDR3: CASSSPPSRDGNYGYTF
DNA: TGTGCCAGCAGTTCACCGCCATCCAGGGATGGCAACTATGGCTACACCTTC

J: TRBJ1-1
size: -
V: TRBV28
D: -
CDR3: CASSWRAGMNTEAFF
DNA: TGTGCCAGCAGTTGGCGGGCCGGCATGAACACTGAAGCTTTCTTT

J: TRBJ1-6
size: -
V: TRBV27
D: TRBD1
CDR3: CASSSPTGGAIRPLHF
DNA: TGTGCCAGCAGTTCCCCGACAGGGGGCGCGATCAGGCCCCTCCACTTT

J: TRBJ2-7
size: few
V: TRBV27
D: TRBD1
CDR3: CASSASGGLFYEQYF
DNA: TGTGCCAGCAGTGCTTCAGGGGGCCTCTTCTACGAGCAGTACTTC

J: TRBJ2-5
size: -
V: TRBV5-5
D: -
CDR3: CASSPARRAQETQYF
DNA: TGTGCCAGCAGCCCCGCTCGGCGGGCCCAAGAGACCCAGTACTTC

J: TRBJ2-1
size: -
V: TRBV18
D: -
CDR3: CASSPLFGLDEQFF
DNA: TGTGCCAGCTCACCACTCTTCGGGTTGGATGAGCAGTTCTTC

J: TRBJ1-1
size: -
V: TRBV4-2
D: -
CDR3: CASSQEQGLLTEAFF
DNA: TGTGCCAGCAGCCAAGAACAAGGGCTTCTGACTGAAGCTTTCTTT

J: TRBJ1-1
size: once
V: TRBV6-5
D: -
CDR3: CASSYSIVGNTEAFF
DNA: TGTGCCAGCAGTTACTCGATTGTTGGGAACACTGAAGCTTTCTTT